This T cell receptor (beta chain) was retrieved from a study of blood T cell repertoires in COVID-19. CDR1 and CDR2 (germline): SGHVS, FNYEAQ. The V gene end was trimmed by 2 bases and the J gene end by 8 bases; junction bases not matched to a gene: 8. The CDR3 is 15 residues long. The table came from immunoSEQ multiplex PCR; TCRdb's copy has only in-frame clones and leaves some out. The sample shows under 150,000 clones, roughly 90% of them seen only once. This sequence originates from a woman aged 25 to 39 with acute COVID-19. The sequenced sample consisted of PBMCs or T cells enriched from blood (not recorded which). The V gene is TRBV7-6, the J gene TRBJ1-3; TRBD1 aligns across 8 bases. The CDR3 coding sequence is TGTGCCAGCAGCTTACCTGGGACAGGAGGACACACCATATATTTT. Encoded protein: CASSLPGTGGHTIYF.